This T cell receptor (beta chain) was recorded in a study of regulatory T cells in long-lasting Graves disease. Arm-PCR with iRepertoire HTBI primers amplified the CDR3 regions for these TCR beta libraries. TCRdb re-called the multiplex PCR reads with MiXCR, one entry per CDR3 protein. The sample shows under 450,000 distinct CDR3 sequences, around 11% of them seen only once. Time point denoted: newly diagnosed GD, antithyroid drugs for less than 3 months. Making the TCR library involved RNA that had been extracted from PBMCs. Patients were enrolled at an endocrinology department in Xi'an, China. Trimming cost V 9 bases and J 1 base, with 15 bases left between them. The CDR3 length is 14 residues. CDR1 is MNHEY, CDR2 SMNVEV, per germline (reference sequence). This clonotype was observed at least ten times. Another study also made use of these data, one on T cells in Graves' hyperthyroidism and ophthalmopathy. That work states: Diagnoses rested on clinical symptoms, serum thyroxine and TRAb, thyroid ultrasound and orbital computed tomography. Among thyroid clonotypes expanded above 0.001, most also appeared in blood. Separation of ophthalmopathy from stable hyperthyroidism was achieved by a 13 V-J model.

The chain carries TRBV27 and TRBJ1-2; no firm D call. This sequence was found in a woman between 18 and 29 years old with Graves disease. This material consisted of peripheral blood mononuclear cells (PBMCs), taken at new diagnosis, from a patient treated with antithyroid drugs. Written as DNA, the CDR3 is TGTGCCAGTGCGTCTCAAATTGATAACTATGGCTACACCTTC. Amino acids: CASASQIDNYGYTF.